Each of the 27 T cell receptor beta chains below was sequenced from the same sample in a study of resident and recirculating memory T cells in vitiligo. Some clones are missing from TCRdb's copy, which holds only in-frame ones; the method was immunoSEQ multiplex PCR. This sample has around 70,000 clones; roughly 92% occur once, and the top ten carry just under 5%. Specimen: blood. The receptors stem from a male donor with vitiligo.

This chain joins TRBV4-1 and TRBJ2-7, with D maybe TRBD2 (5 bases). The germline gives CDR1 MGHRA, CDR2 YSYEKL. With 4 bases removed from V and 6 bases from J, the gap between germline ends came to 10 bases. The CDR3 runs 12 residues. CDR3 nucleotide sequence: TGCGCCAGCAGCCCCCCGGGGAGCGAGCAGTACTTC. Its protein product is CASSPPGSEQYF.

The chain employs TRBV6-1 and TRBJ2-7; TRBD1 agrees at 9 bases. J gave up 1 base and V 2 bases, and 3 bases lay outside the gene matches. Germline CDR1 is MNHNS and CDR2 is SASEGT. The CDR3 extends over 15 amino acids. CDR3 in amino acids: CASSEWTGVSYEQYF. CDR3 DNA: TGTGCCAGCAGTGAATGGACAGGGGTTTCCTACGAGCAGTACTTC.

With respect to this clone: Other DNA sequences in this sample translate to the same CDR3. The chain links TRBV4-3 to TRBJ2-2; the D is unclear. With 0 bases removed from V and 11 bases from J, the gap between germline ends came to 10 bases. Germline CDR1 is LGHNA and CDR2 is YSLEER. This CDR3 spans 13 amino acids. CDR3 protein: CASSQDRVGELFF. CDR3 coding DNA: TGCGCCAGCAGCCAAGATCGGGTAGGAGAGCTGTTTTTT.

CDR3 sequence (DNA): TGCGCCAGCCATATACAGGGGGGGGAGACCCAGTACTTC. It yields the protein CASHIQGGETQYF. This chain joins TRBV5-1 and TRBJ2-5; D is perhaps TRBD1 (8 bases). This CDR3 region has 13 residues. Trimming removed 7 bases at V and 5 bases at J, with 15 bases between. Germline CDR1 SGHRS, CDR2 YFSETQ.

This clone appeared a single time. The V call is TRBV9, the J call TRBJ1-1; no definite D call. V shed 0 bases and J shed 1 base, with 4 bases lying between them. Germline CDR1 is SGDLS and CDR2 is YYNGEE. The CDR3 is 13 residues long. CDR3 sequence reads: CASSVGANTEAFF. The CDR3 coding sequence is TGTGCCAGCAGCGTAGGAGCGAACACTGAAGCTTTCTTT. Full variable domain (missing parts from reference TRBV9 and TRBJ1-1): DSGVTQTPKHLITATGQRVTLRCSPRSGDLSVYWYQQSLDQGLQFLIQYYNGEERAKGNILERFSAQQFPDLHSELNLSSLELGDSALYFCASSVGANTEAFFGQGTRLTVV.

This rearrangement joins TRBV7-8 to TRBJ2-2; maybe TRBD1 (5 bases). Germline CDR1 and CDR2: SGHVS and FQNEAQ. Trimming left V 5 bases short and J 4 bases short, with 11 bases between. The CDR3 runs 14 residues. The CDR3: CASSLDRLTGELFF. The CDR3 DNA reads TGTGCCAGCAGCCTCGACAGACTCACCGGGGAGCTGTTTTTT. Based on the CDR3 plus reference TRBV7-8 and TRBJ2-2, the full variable domain is GAGVSQSPRYKVAKRGQDVALRCDPISGHVSLFWYQQALGQGPEFLTYFQNEAQLDKSGLPSDRFFAERPEGSVSTLKIQRTQQEDSAVYLCASSLDRLTGELFFGEGSRLTVL.

This clone showed up just a few times. The chain uses TRBV28 and TRBJ1-1; D may be TRBD1 (6 bases). This CDR3 comprises 15 residues. V was pared by 2 bases and J by 4 bases, with 14 bases between. CDR1 is MDHEN, CDR2 SYDVKM, per germline. CDR3 residues: CASSLRRGSFTEAFF. The CDR3 nucleotides are TGTGCCAGCAGTTTACGCAGGGGCTCCTTCACTGAAGCTTTCTTT.

The gene calls are TRBV6-5 and TRBJ1-3; D remains unclear. Germline loops: CDR1 MNHEY, CDR2 SVGAGI. CDR3 length: 14 amino acids. V lost 8 bases, J lost 0 bases, and 11 bases lay in between. The CDR3 DNA reads TGTGCCAGCTCTAGAGAGCACTCTGGAAACACCATATATTTT. Translated: CASSREHSGNTIYF.

The rearrangement uses TRBV6-5 and TRBJ2-7; D possibly corresponds to TRBD2 (5 bases). The CDR3 is 11 residues long. The germline V gene encodes CDR1 MNHEY and CDR2 SVGAGI. V lost 5 bases to trimming and J lost 5 bases, with 7 bases between them. CDR3 protein: CASSNGNEQYF. The CDR3 DNA reads as TGTGCCAGCAGTAACGGGAACGAGCAGTACTTC.

Worth noting for this clone: At one end the junction does not follow the germline gene, possibly because of a read error. The chain couples TRBV5-6 to TRBJ1-2; 9 bases line up with TRBD1. Germline lookup yields CDR1 SGHDT and CDR2 YYEEEE. The CDR3 has 16 amino acids. This CDR3 reads CASSLGPNRGHYGYTF. The CDR3 nucleotides read TGTGCCAGCAGTTTGGGTCCGAACAGGGGGCACTATGGCTACACCTTC.

The chain combines TRBV30 with TRBJ1-2, with TRBD1 matching 8 bases. Unmatched junction bases numbered 1, after V lost 3 bases and J lost 7 bases. The germline gives CDR1 GTSNPN, CDR2 SVGIG (reference sequence). There are 11 residues in the CDR3. CDR3 DNA sequence: TGTGCCTGGAGCCAGGGGGCTGGCTACACCTTC. Protein sequence: CAWSQGAGYTF.

The chain recombines TRBV6-5 with TRBJ1-6; D unclear. This CDR3 has 15 residues. V shed 6 bases and J shed 2 bases, with 11 bases lying between them. Germline CDR1 MNHEY, CDR2 SVGAGI. The CDR3 here is CASRQRDTYNSPLHF. Here the CDR3 DNA reads TGTGCCAGCAGACAGAGAGACACCTATAATTCACCCCTCCACTTT.

The J gene is TRBJ1-6, the V gene TRBV6-1, with a tentative D call TRBD1 (6 bases). Germline CDR1 is MNHNS and CDR2 is SASEGT. The CDR3 contains 12 residues. V was cut by 7 bases and J by 16 bases, with 17 bases left in between. The CDR3 DNA reads as TGTGCCAGCATCGAGGGGGGGGGACCTCTCCACTTT. The encoded protein is CASIEGGGPLHF.

The chain carries TRBV30 and TRBJ2-7; 7 bases line up with TRBD2. The CDR3 spans 13 residues. V shed 0 bases and J 7 bases; nucleotides not matched to a gene: 6. Germline loops: CDR1 GTSNPN, CDR2 SVGIG (reference sequence). The CDR3 region has the DNA TGTGCCTGGAGTGTAGCACTAGCGAGGGAGCAGTACTTC. It is translated as CAWSVALAREQYF. Complete variable domain (other parts from reference TRBV30 and TRBJ2-7): SQTIHQWPATLVQPVGSPLSLECTVEGTSNPNLYWYRQAAGRGLQLLFYSVGIGQISSEVPQNLSASRPQDRQFILSSKKLLLSDSGFYLCAWSVALAREQYFGPGTRLTVT.

V and J are TRBV27 and TRBJ1-5; D gene ambiguous. Trimming took off 2 bases at V and 0 bases at J, with 5 bases between the two ends. The length of the CDR3 is 14 residues. In germline, CDR1 is MNHEY, CDR2 SMNVEV (reference sequence). Here the CDR3 reads CASSLGPSNQPQHF. In DNA form, the CDR3 reads TGTGCCAGCAGTTTAGGCCCTAGCAATCAGCCCCAGCATTTT.

The chain employs TRBV4-2 and TRBJ2-5; 12 nucleotides align to TRBD1. Germline CDR1 LGHNA, CDR2 YNFKEQ. After removal of 5 bases from V and 7 bases from J, the junction contained 2 bases not matched to a gene. This CDR3 is built from 13 residues. The CDR3 coding sequence is TGTGCCAGCAGCAAGGGACAGGGGGCGACCCAGTACTTC. Translated: CASSKGQGATQYF.

The rearrangement joins TRBV5-6 to TRBJ1-6; D is undetermined. CDR1 is SGHDT and CDR2 is YYEEEE in the germline V gene. CDR3 length: 17 amino acids. V was cut by 1 base and J by 9 bases, with 20 bases left in between. CDR3 sequence reads: CASSLRGFFGVTSPLHF. CDR3 sequence (DNA): TGTGCCAGCAGCTTGCGGGGTTTCTTTGGAGTAACTTCACCCCTCCACTTT.

CDR3 DNA sequence: TGCGCCAGCAGCTTGTTAGGCATGGCGGGTGAAGCTTTCTTT. Protein product: CASSLLGMAGEAFF. V gene TRBV5-1 combines with J gene TRBJ1-1; no reliable D call. The V end was cut by 1 base, the J end by 7 bases, with 14 bases between. Germline V gene lookup returns CDR1 SGHRS and CDR2 YFSETQ. The CDR3 contains 14 residues.

This clone has just a few counts. This chain connects TRBV28 to TRBJ2-7, with TRBD1 as a possible D gene (5 bases). In germline, CDR1 is MDHEN, CDR2 SYDVKM. Trimming removed 5 bases at V and 7 bases at J, with 6 bases between. The CDR3 extends over 10 amino acids. The CDR3 sequence: CASSHREQYF. In DNA form, the CDR3 reads TGTGCCAGCAGTCACAGGGAGCAGTACTTC.

The chain has TRBV7-3 and TRBJ1-1; no clear D gene. The V gene's germline CDR1 is SGHTA and CDR2 FQGTGA. V was clipped by 1 base and J by 3 bases, with 6 bases between them. The length of the CDR3 is 13 residues. The CDR3 DNA follows: TGTGCCAGCAGCTTAATGCCGGACACTGAAGCTTTCTTT. Translated, it gives CASSLMPDTEAFF. The full variable domain, with the rest looked up from reference TRBV7-3 and TRBJ1-1, is GAGVSQTPSNKVTEKGKYVELRCDPISGHTALYWYRQSLGQGPEFLIYFQGTGAADDSGLPNDRFFAVRPEGSVSTLKIQRTERGDSAVYLCASSLMPDTEAFFGQGTRLTVV.

This chain connects TRBV29-1 to TRBJ1-2, with 9 bases aligning to TRBD1. CDR1 and CDR2 from the germline V gene are SQVTM and ANQGSEA. The V gene end was trimmed by 4 bases and the J gene end by 5 bases; junction bases not matched to a gene: 11. CDR3 length: 15 amino acids. CDR3 nucleotide sequence: TGCAGCGTTGGGCACTCGGGACAGGGAGGGTATGGCTACACCTTC. Translation: CSVGHSGQGGYGYTF.

The chain carries TRBV19 and TRBJ2-1, with D perhaps matching TRBD1 (5 bases). V was pared by 3 bases and J by 6 bases, with 24 bases between. CDR1 is LNHDA and CDR2 is SQIVND in the germline V gene (reference sequence). This CDR3 region has 18 residues. In nucleotides, the CDR3 is TGTGCCAGTAGTATCGCGATTACTCGACCGTCAAGGGGCAATGAGCAGTTCTTC. It codes for CASSIAITRPSRGNEQFF.

The chain recombines TRBV7-9 with TRBJ2-5; 8 positions agree with TRBD1. The length of the CDR3 is 15 residues. CDR1 is SEHNR and CDR2 is FQNEAQ in the germline V gene (reference sequence). Trimming took 5 bases from V and 2 from J; bases not matched to a gene: 7. The CDR3 nucleotides read TGTGCCAGCAGCCTACACGGACAGGGTCAAGAGACCCAGTACTTC. Translation: CASSLHGQGQETQYF.

The chain's CDR3 is CASSEYSGGADTQYF. The CDR3 coding sequence is TGTGCCAGCAGCGAATATAGCGGGGGCGCGGATACGCAGTATTTT. V usage is TRBV6-4 and J usage is TRBJ2-3; TRBD2 agrees at 9 bases. In germline, CDR1 is MRHNA, CDR2 SNTAGT. V was clipped by 6 bases and J by 6 bases; unmatched bases: 10. This CDR3 is built from 15 residues.

V usage is TRBV4-3 and J usage is TRBJ1-2, with TRBD1 matching over 8 bases. The germline V gene has CDR1 LGHNA and CDR2 YSLEER. The CDR3 is 16 amino acids. Trimming at V came to 0 bases and at J to 2 bases, leaving 5 bases not matched to a gene. The CDR3 DNA sequence: TGCGCCAGCAGCCAAGATGAAACAGGGGGAAACTATGGCTACACCTTC. This encodes CASSQDETGGNYGYTF.

The chain links TRBV6-1 to TRBJ2-7; 8 bases are shared with TRBD1. CDR3 size: 11 residues. Trimming took 5 bases from V and 9 from J; bases not matched to a gene: 3. Germline V gives CDR1 MNHNS, CDR2 SASEGT. The CDR3 nucleotides read TGTGCCAGCAGTTACGGGACAGGGCAGTACTTC. Amino acids: CASSYGTGQYF.

The chain links TRBV4-1 to TRBJ1-2; 7 nucleotides agree with TRBD1. The germline V gene has CDR1 MGHRA and CDR2 YSYEKL. V was pared by 3 bases and J by 7 bases, with 8 bases of the junction left unmatched. The CDR3 sequence is 14 residues long. The CDR3 DNA sequence: TGCGCCAGCAGCCAGCAAACAGGGGTTGGTGGCTACACCTTC. Translation: CASSQQTGVGGYTF.